These T cell receptor beta chains were read from a single sample in a study of shared clonotypes between healthy human individuals. Libraries were prepared by immunoSEQ multiplex PCR; TCRdb keeps only in-frame clonotypes and omits some of them. The sample yields about 360,000 clones, 73% seen once. Sequencing was performed on memory CD4+ T cells sorted from blood. Source of these receptors: a man under 40 in good health. Both conserved end residues are part of each CDR3. Each record gives: CDR3 DNA, CDR3 protein, clone size, J gene, V gene, D gene. A D gene is named only where the DNA matches it firmly. Where a row states a size, it is once, few, many or the class of an expanded clone; other rows omit it.

CDR3nt: TGTGCCAGCCTTAGACAGGGACAAGAGACCCAGTACTTC
CDR3aa: CASLRQGQETQYF
abundance: many
j_gene: TRBJ2-5
v_gene: TRBV28
d_gene: TRBD1

CDR3nt: TGTGCCAGCAGACCGGGACAGGGGGCGGTCAGGGAGACCCAGTACTTC
CDR3aa: CASRPGQGAVRETQYF
abundance: .
j_gene: TRBJ2-5
v_gene: TRBV11-2
d_gene: TRBD1

CDR3nt: TGTGCCAGCAGCTCTTGGGGGGATACGCAGTATTTT
CDR3aa: CASSSWGDTQYF
abundance: .
j_gene: TRBJ2-3
v_gene: TRBV7-2
d_gene: .

CDR3nt: TGCGCCAGCAGCTACCGGACTAGCGGGATGGGTACGAACACCGGGGAGCTGTTTTTT
CDR3aa: CASSYRTSGMGTNTGELFF
abundance: .
j_gene: TRBJ2-2
v_gene: TRBV5-1
d_gene: TRBD2

CDR3nt: TGTGCCAGCAGCTTAACAGCAGGGGGCCATCAGCCCCAGCATTTT
CDR3aa: CASSLTAGGHQPQHF
abundance: .
j_gene: TRBJ1-5
v_gene: TRBV7-8
d_gene: TRBD1

CDR3nt: TGTGCCAGTAGTATCGGGACAGGGCCAGAGACCCAGTACTTC
CDR3aa: CASSIGTGPETQYF
abundance: .
j_gene: TRBJ2-5
v_gene: TRBV19
d_gene: TRBD1

CDR3nt: TGTGCCAGCAGCCCTGGGACAGGGTATCAGCCCCAGCATTTT
CDR3aa: CASSPGTGYQPQHF
abundance: once
j_gene: TRBJ1-5
v_gene: TRBV7-2
d_gene: TRBD1

CDR3nt: TGTGCCAGCACTTACCGACAGGGAGGGAACATTCAGTACTTC
CDR3aa: CASTYRQGGNIQYF
abundance: few
j_gene: TRBJ2-4
v_gene: TRBV7-2
d_gene: .

CDR3nt: TGTGCCAGCAGCTTAGCGCGGGATACGCAGTATTTT
CDR3aa: CASSLARDTQYF
abundance: .
j_gene: TRBJ2-3
v_gene: TRBV7-6
d_gene: .

CDR3nt: TGTGCCAGCTCACCAGGGGCTAGGGGTGAGACCCAGTACTTC
CDR3aa: CASSPGARGETQYF
abundance: .
j_gene: TRBJ2-5
v_gene: TRBV18
d_gene: .

CDR3nt: TGTGCCAGCAGCCCCGGGGGGAGCGGGAGGGCCCGCAATGAGCAGTTCTTC
CDR3aa: CASSPGGSGRARNEQFF
abundance: .
j_gene: TRBJ2-1
v_gene: TRBV11-3
d_gene: TRBD2

CDR3nt: TGTGCCAGCAGTCCCGAGGGCTTTATGGGAATGAACACTGAAGCTTTCTTT
CDR3aa: CASSPEGFMGMNTEAFF
abundance: .
j_gene: TRBJ1-1
v_gene: TRBV28
d_gene: .

CDR3nt: TGTGCCTGGGGTCGGGAGGGAGCCTACAATGAGCAGTTCTTC
CDR3aa: CAWGREGAYNEQFF
abundance: .
j_gene: TRBJ2-1
v_gene: TRBV30
d_gene: TRBD2

CDR3nt: TGTGCCAGCAGCTTAACCCTAGCGAGCTCCTACGAGCAGTACTTC
CDR3aa: CASSLTLASSYEQYF
abundance: .
j_gene: TRBJ2-7
v_gene: TRBV7-8
d_gene: .

CDR3nt: TGTGCCAGCAGCTGGACAGGGGGTAACACCGGGGAGCTGTTTTTT
CDR3aa: CASSWTGGNTGELFF
abundance: .
j_gene: TRBJ2-2
v_gene: TRBV5-8
d_gene: TRBD1

CDR3nt: TGTGCCAGCACCTCGACAGGGTTTGGCACCGGGGAGCTGTTTTTT
CDR3aa: CASTSTGFGTGELFF
abundance: .
j_gene: TRBJ2-2
v_gene: TRBV28
d_gene: TRBD1

CDR3nt: TGTGCCAGCAGCTGGGACAGGGGCAAAGAGACCCAGTACTTC
CDR3aa: CASSWDRGKETQYF
abundance: few
j_gene: TRBJ2-5
v_gene: TRBV5-6
d_gene: TRBD1

CDR3nt: TGCAGCGTTTATCCCAGGAACACCGGGGAGCTGTTTTTT
CDR3aa: CSVYPRNTGELFF
abundance: .
j_gene: TRBJ2-2
v_gene: TRBV29-1
d_gene: .

CDR3nt: TGTGCCAGCAGTCAAAAACCGGGACAGGGGTCCTACGAGCAGTACTTC
CDR3aa: CASSQKPGQGSYEQYF
abundance: .
j_gene: TRBJ2-7
v_gene: TRBV25-1
d_gene: TRBD1

CDR3nt: TGCGCCAGCAGCTTCTCCGGTGGTGCGGCCAAAAACATTCAGTACTTC
CDR3aa: CASSFSGGAAKNIQYF
abundance: .
j_gene: TRBJ2-4
v_gene: TRBV5-1
d_gene: .

CDR3nt: TGTGCCAGCAGCCAAGCAAAAGGGGGAGCTTTCTTT
CDR3aa: CASSQAKGGAFF
abundance: .
j_gene: TRBJ1-1
v_gene: TRBV14
d_gene: .

CDR3nt: TGTGCCACCAGGGGGACAGGGGATCACGAGCAGTACTTC
CDR3aa: CATRGTGDHEQYF
abundance: .
j_gene: TRBJ2-7
v_gene: TRBV15
d_gene: TRBD1